This T cell receptor beta chain appears in the sequencing data of a study of response to subunit inactivated influenza vaccine. About this clonotype itself: Antigen: not known.

The study, taken as a whole, reports: A suggestion made by the authors is that each seasonal influenza vaccination recruits few new T cells.

Germline CDR1 and CDR2: MNHEY and SVGEGT. Trimming removed 2 bases from V and 6 bases from J; junction bases left unmatched: 7. This CDR3 is built from 14 residues. TCRdb independently ran MiXCR on the RT-PCR reads; one entry per CDR3 protein. The sample has some 850,000 distinct CDR3 sequences, less than 20% seen once; the top ten hold under 13%. The input for sequencing was PBMCs from blood, taken more than 4 days after vaccination. The V and J genes are TRBV6-2 or TRBV6-3 and TRBJ2-7, with 7 bases fitting TRBD2. This sequence was found in a man aged 50 to 60 who received an inactivated influenza vaccine. In nucleotides, the CDR3 is TGTGCCAGCAGTTACATTGCGGGAGTAGCCGAGCAGTACTTC. Residues: CASSYIAGVAEQYF.